The rows below give T cell receptor beta chains drawn from one sample of a study of shared clonotypes between healthy human individuals. Profiled with immunoSEQ multiplex PCR; TCRdb holds only in-frame clones, not every one. The table shows 2 million to 2.5 million clones, with under 95% occurring only once. The sample was naive CD4+ T cells from PBMCs. These receptors all come from a young man in good health. Some clones in this sample may be carry-over from other donors' samples. The conserved cysteine and the conserved F or W are not part of the CDR3 here. The D gene is left open where the match is weak. The listing skips clone size in some rows; elsewhere it reads once, few, many or a size class.

>TRBV5-4|-|once|TRBJ2-2
ASSLGGNTGELF
>TRBV4-2|TRBD2|-|TRBJ2-1
ASSQDPPTSGRAVYNEQF
>TRBV28|TRBD2|once|TRBJ2-7
ASSTRLAGNEQY
>TRBV9|-|few|TRBJ1-1
ASSVDPGEDTEAF
>TRBV6-6|TRBD1|-|TRBJ2-7
ASSRPGGYEQY
>TRBV7-6|-|-|TRBJ2-3
ASSLQGRADTQY
>TRBV10-1|TRBD1|-|TRBJ2-7
ASSGPGGYEQY
>TRBV14|-|-|TRBJ2-7
ASSQLKYSHEQY
>TRBV12-5|-|-|TRBJ2-2
ASGLDSILGELF
>TRBV11-2|TRBD1|-|TRBJ1-2
ASSLDDRGDGYT
>TRBV30|-|-|TRBJ1-2
AWASASGAQGYT
>TRBV11-3|-|once|TRBJ2-3
ASSLTTATDTQY
>TRBV6-6|-|-|TRBJ2-7
ASSYYGSIPYEQY
>TRBV29-1|-|few|TRBJ1-1
SVEGLMNTEAF
>TRBV5-6|-|-|TRBJ1-6
ASSIRRVQNSPLH
>TRBV25-1|-|-|TRBJ1-1
ASSESDRRTEAF
>TRBV9|TRBD2|-|TRBJ2-2
ASSVVAGATGELF
>TRBV9|-|-|TRBJ2-1
ASSVIGGYNEQF
>TRBV28|-|once|TRBJ2-3
ASTGSERDTQY
>TRBV7-9|-|once|TRBJ2-7
ASSLGPGLSYEQY
>TRBV10-1|TRBD1|-|TRBJ2-2
ASSGSGQGASGGELF
>TRBV19|-|once|TRBJ2-7
ASSMWVGPYEQY
>TRBV30|-|-|TRBJ2-2
AWRPNTGELF
>TRBV2|-|-|TRBJ1-4
ASSGSELF
>TRBV28|TRBD1|-|TRBJ2-7
ASSQGQSSYEQY
>TRBV18|-|-|TRBJ2-3
ASSPPAGRSTDTQY
>TRBV10-3|TRBD2|-|TRBJ2-2
AISELAGDNTGELF
>TRBV5-6|TRBD2|once|TRBJ2-3
ASSLAGRPDTQY
>TRBV28|TRBD2|-|TRBJ2-3
ASSLAGVTDTQY
>TRBV11-1|TRBD1|-|TRBJ1-2
ASSPGQGAYGYT
>TRBV11-1|TRBD1|-|TRBJ1-2
ASSPPGQGDLGYT
>TRBV30|-|-|TRBJ1-4
AWSGNFGSKLF
>TRBV6-1|-|-|TRBJ2-7
ASSEGPAYEQY
>TRBV6-5|-|-|TRBJ2-1
ASSYSWGAAYNEQF
>TRBV28|-|-|TRBJ1-1
ASSLGKEAF
>TRBV6-5|TRBD1|-|TRBJ1-5
ASSRRDSSYEPQH
>TRBV28|-|once|TRBJ2-2
ASSPPRTGELF
>TRBV9|TRBD2|-|TRBJ2-3
ASSATSGRVDTQY
>TRBV5-6|-|-|TRBJ2-7
ASSLGGEQY
>TRBV7-9|-|-|TRBJ2-1
ASSLAGGEQF
>TRBV27|-|-|TRBJ1-5
ASSFNRGNQPQH
>TRBV7-2|-|-|TRBJ2-5
ASSLVWQETQY
>TRBV5-4|-|-|TRBJ2-5
ASSEGRFETQY
>TRBV6-1|-|-|TRBJ2-1
ASRRTGGGNEQF
>TRBV6-1|-|-|TRBJ2-7
ATGYLGGHYEQY
>TRBV9|TRBD1|-|TRBJ1-5
ASSPTGALQPQH
>TRBV4-1|-|once|TRBJ1-1
ASSQVNREKAEAF
>TRBV18|TRBD1|-|TRBJ1-5
ASSRGTGNQPQH
>TRBV6-5|-|-|TRBJ1-4
ASSYSGATNEKLF
>TRBV4-2|-|-|TRBJ2-6
ASSQRDSSSGANVLT
>TRBV9|TRBD2|-|TRBJ2-3
ASSLSGRSTDTQY
>TRBV7-6|TRBD2|-|TRBJ2-1
ASSWTSGRSYNEQF